The clone carrying this T cell receptor (beta chain) has a single count. The record originates from a study of T cell repertoires in cytomegalovirus infection. The overall study: Through public TCR beta signatures, both CMV infection and matching HLA type were indicated.

The CDR3 covers 13 residues. V shed 5 bases and J 11 bases; nucleotides not matched to a gene: 11. TCRdb passed the reads through MiXCR, listing each CDR3 protein once. The data show some 700,000 distinct CDR3 sequences, under 40% seen once. This clonotype was obtained from a human donor in good health (CMV status not recorded). Some clones in this sample may be carry-over from other donors' samples. This chain links TRBV12-3 or TRBV12-4 with TRBJ2-7; TRBD1 matches 8 bases. Sequencing was done on a sample of PBMCs. CDR3 in amino acids: CASSEPDRVMKYF. CDR3 nucleotides: TGTGCCAGCAGTGAACCGGACAGGGTCATGAAGTACTTC.